A selection of T cell receptor beta chains follows, all from one sample in a study of T-cell reconstitution after alpha-beta-depleted transplantation in children. Each CDR3 protein gets one entry after TCRdb re-called the PCR reads with MiXCR. The sample holds 330,000 or so distinct CDR3 sequences; 10% are singletons and the top ten take less than 8%. Here the sequenced sample was PBMCs, taken before TCRalphabeta/CD19-depleted stem cell transplant. The receptors originated from a boy in the first two years of life with acute myeloid leukemia, due to receive a stem cell transplant. Both conserved end residues are part of each CDR3. D genes are given only for firm matches. Clone size is not always given. Where it is, it says once, few, many or a class for expanded clones.

TRBD2	TRBJ2-7	17	TRBV5-5	many	CASSGGLAGGEGYEQYF	TGTGCCAGCAGCGGGGGACTAGCGGGTGGGGAAGGTTACGAGCAGTACTTC
-	TRBJ2-7	14	TRBV7-9	many	CASSLEGRVYEQYF	TGTGCCAGCAGCTTAGAGGGCCGGGTCTACGAGCAGTACTTC
-	TRBJ1-1	15	TRBV12-3/TRBV12-4	many	CASSLGGGGNTEAFF	TGTGCCAGCAGTTTAGGGGGAGGCGGGAACACTGAAGCTTTCTTT
TRBD2	TRBJ2-5	17	TRBV3-1	-	CACSQDRMRGGSEAQYF	TGTGCCTGCAGCCAAGATCGGATGCGGGGGGGCTCAGAGGCCCAGTACTTC
-	TRBJ1-6	17	TRBV4-2	-	CAMRAGVESSYNSPLHF	TGTGCCATGAGGGCAGGGGTCGAAAGCTCCTATAATTCACCCCTCCACTTT
TRBD1	TRBJ2-7	14	TRBV28	-	CASRGDRGPYEQYF	TGTGCCAGCAGAGGCGACAGGGGGCCCTACGAGCAGTACTTC
-	TRBJ2-7	16	TRBV7-8	few	CASSLDPGPSSYEQYF	TGTGCCAGCAGCTTAGATCCGGGACCTAGCTCCTACGAGCAGTACTTC
-	TRBJ2-7	12	TRBV28	many	CASRGYRYEQYF	TGTGCCAGCAGGGGATACCGCTACGAGCAGTACTTC
-	TRBJ2-3	18	TRBV11-2	few	CASSRKGAIGVTTDTQYF	TGTGCCAGCAGCCGAAAGGGCGCTATCGGGGTGACCACAGATACGCAGTATTTT
-	TRBJ2-1	16	TRBV5-1	many	CASSPPGEGSYNEQFF	TGCGCCAGCAGCCCCCCTGGAGAAGGCTCCTACAATGAGCAGTTCTTC
-	TRBJ2-7	15	TRBV27	-	CASSPAGDSFYEQYF	TGTGCCAGCAGTCCCGCCGGGGACTCGTTCTACGAGCAGTACTTC
-	TRBJ2-5	14	TRBV12-3/TRBV12-4	few	CASSLGTEGETQYF	TGTGCCAGCAGTTTGGGGACGGAGGGGGAGACCCAGTACTTC
-	TRBJ2-4	16	TRBV28	-	CASSLKGLGAKNIQYF	TGTGCCAGCAGTTTAAAGGGATTGGGCGCCAAAAACATTCAGTACTTC
-	TRBJ1-2	10	TRBV29-1	-	CSVETNGYTF	TGCAGCGTGGAGACCAATGGCTACACCTTC
-	TRBJ2-1	13	TRBV5-6	-	CASSLEANNEQFF	TGTGCCAGCAGCTTGGAGGCCAACAATGAGCAGTTCTTC
-	TRBJ2-2	15	TRBV5-1	many	CASSPRDPGAGELFF	TGCGCCAGCAGCCCCCGGGACCCTGGGGCCGGGGAGCTGTTTTTT
-	TRBJ2-1	13	TRBV7-2	many	CASSLGLVSEQFF	TGTGCCAGCAGCTTAGGCCTCGTGTCCGAGCAGTTCTTC
-	TRBJ1-1	12	TRBV28	many	CASSLLQLEAFF	TGTGCCAGCAGTTTACTACAGCTTGAAGCTTTCTTT
-	TRBJ2-3	11	TRBV12-3/TRBV12-4	few	CASTARYTQYF	TGTGCCAGCACCGCCCGGTATACGCAGTATTTT
-	TRBJ2-2	14	TRBV6-5	-	CASSYYSNTGELFF	TGTGCCAGCAGTTACTACTCGAACACCGGGGAGCTGTTTTTT
-	TRBJ1-4	15	TRBV5-6	many	CASSFLSRGDEKLFF	TGTGCCAGCAGCTTCTTGAGTCGGGGTGACGAAAAACTGTTTTTT
-	TRBJ2-7	15	TRBV5-1	-	CASTTGGGQPYEQYF	TGCGCCAGCACCACTGGGGGGGGCCAACCCTACGAGCAGTACTTC
TRBD2	TRBJ2-1	15	TRBV7-6	few	CASSSVSGSVYEQFF	TGTGCCAGCAGCTCCGTAAGCGGGAGCGTGTATGAGCAGTTCTTC
-	TRBJ2-5	13	TRBV27	many	CASSYGDQETQYF	TGTGCCAGCAGTTACGGGGATCAAGAGACCCAGTACTTC
TRBD1	TRBJ1-2	17	TRBV11-2	many	CASSLYPFGRGHNGYTF	TGTGCCAGCAGCTTATACCCCTTCGGCAGGGGGCACAATGGCTACACCTTC
TRBD2	TRBJ2-6	16	TRBV7-9	few	CASSLAGGAGANVLTF	TGTGCCAGCAGCTTAGCTGGGGGGGCTGGGGCCAACGTCCTGACTTTC
-	TRBJ2-1	14	TRBV20-1	-	CSASGTPIRHEQFF	TGCAGTGCCTCCGGGACTCCTATACGACATGAGCAGTTCTTC
TRBD1	TRBJ2-3	15	TRBV6-1	many	CASSKDRGLTDTQYF	TGTGCCAGCAGTAAGGACAGGGGGTTAACAGATACGCAGTATTTT
TRBD1	TRBJ2-5	13	TRBV12-3/TRBV12-4	many	CASSGTGEETQYF	TGTGCCAGCAGTGGGACAGGGGAAGAGACCCAGTACTTC
TRBD1	TRBJ2-2	16	TRBV7-7	-	CASSEGPRGIPGELFF	TGTGCCAGCAGCGAAGGGCCCAGGGGGATCCCCGGGGAGCTGTTTTTT
TRBD1	TRBJ2-4	13	TRBV2	many	CASSDRQGDIQYF	TGTGCCAGCAGTGATAGACAGGGGGACATTCAGTACTTC
-	TRBJ2-7	14	TRBV29-1	-	CSVVGRGLPYEQYF	TGCAGCGTTGTGGGCAGGGGTCTACCCTACGAGCAGTACTTC
-	TRBJ2-2	16	TRBV5-1	many	CASSLAPGPQTGELFF	TGCGCCAGCAGCTTGGCACCGGGACCTCAGACCGGGGAGCTGTTTTTT
-	TRBJ1-1	14	TRBV7-2	many	CASSPTGSPTEAFF	TGTGCCAGCAGCCCAACCGGGTCCCCAACAGAAGCTTTCTTT